This T cell receptor beta chain derives from a study of post-analysis software for immune sequencing data. Study-wide findings and caveats: Normalized Chao1 diversity was significantly lower in multiple sclerosis patients than in controls.

Presence of unique molecular identifiers characterized the TCR beta cDNA libraries. The source material, 1 to 10 million T cells, gave rise to 400,000 to 550,000 cDNA molecules. TCRdb itself ran the PCR reads through MiXCR, one entry per CDR3 protein. The sample carries roughly 150,000 distinct CDR3 sequences, around 36% recorded once. On this clonotype itself: The antigen is not known.

Specimen: blood, collected after autologous hematopoietic stem cell transplantation. This receptor was identified in a girl aged 10-17 years with multiple sclerosis.

CDR3 sequence reads: CSANWAQNTEAFF. CDR3 nucleotide sequence: TGCAGTGCCAACTGGGCCCAGAACACTGAAGCTTTCTTT. The chain links TRBV20-1 to TRBJ1-1; D gene uncertain. V was pared by 6 bases and J by 1 base, with 12 bases between. This CDR3 spans 13 amino acids. From germline, CDR1 is DFQATT and CDR2 SNEGSKA (reference sequence).